Following are 8 T cell receptor beta chains from one sample sequenced in a study of T-cell memory formation after mild COVID-19. TCRdb re-called the 5' RACE reads through MiXCR, storing one row per CDR3 protein. The repertoire consists of about 560,000 distinct CDR3 sequences, with around 15% occurring once and the leading ten covering roughly 7.7%. Input material: PBMCs or a T cell subset sorted from them (not recorded which). These receptors all come from an adult woman who had mild COVID-19 (a few samples of this study predate the infection). Cell type and time point are not known.

V and J are TRBV9 and TRBJ2-3, with a possible D match to TRBD2 (6 bases). Per the germline V gene, CDR1 is SGDLS and CDR2 is YYNGEE. Trimming pared 4 bases from V and 2 bases from J, leaving 17 bases between. The CDR3 is made up of 16 amino acids. The CDR3 sequence: CASSNARDSITDTQYF. In DNA form, the CDR3 reads TGTGCCAGCAGCAACGCCCGGGACTCCATCACAGATACGCAGTATTTT.

This clonotype was picked up a small number of times. The chain uses TRBV6-4 and TRBJ2-3; maybe TRBD2 (6 bases). Germline V gene data show CDR1 as MRHNA and CDR2 as SNTAGT. V lost 4 bases to trimming and J lost 5 bases, with 10 bases between them. The CDR3 consists of 13 residues. Here the CDR3 reads CASSGSSEDTQYF. DNA of the CDR3: TGTGCCAGCAGTGGGTCTAGCGAAGATACGCAGTATTTT.

This clonotype turned up a few times. This sequence joins TRBV7-2 and TRBJ2-5; the D gene is possibly TRBD2 (5 bases). In germline, CDR1 is SGHTA, CDR2 FQGNSA. V gave up 5 bases and J gave up 5 bases, with 18 bases separating them. This CDR3 comprises 15 residues. This chain's CDR3 is CASSPAGRVPETQYF. For the CDR3, the DNA is TGTGCCAGCAGCCCCGCGGGTAGGGTGCCGGAGACCCAGTACTTC.

This clonotype occurred a few times. V usage is TRBV12-5 and J usage is TRBJ2-7; D remains ambiguous. The CDR3 contains 13 residues. V shed 0 bases and J shed 8 bases, with 11 bases lying between them. In germline, CDR1 is LGHNT, CDR2 FRNRAP. The CDR3 DNA reads TGTGCTAGTGGTTTGGTACTCGACCATCAGCAGTACTTC. This encodes CASGLVLDHQQYF.

This clonotype showed up just a few times. The gene calls are TRBV6-2 or TRBV6-3 and TRBJ2-6; no definite D call. V lost 0 bases and J 0 bases, leaving 12 bases between the germline ends. From germline, CDR1 is MNHEY and CDR2 SVGEGT. The CDR3 spans 18 residues. As DNA, the CDR3 is TGTGCCAGCAGTTACTCTTACAGTTTCAACTCTGGGGCCAACGTCCTGACTTTC. Residues: CASSYSYSFNSGANVLTF.

Only a few counts were recorded for this clonotype. The gene calls are TRBV3-1 and TRBJ1-4; a weak D match, TRBD1 (5 bases). The CDR3 totals 16 residues. The V gene lost 4 bases and the J gene lost 0 bases, with 12 bases spanning the gap. Germline V lookup: CDR1 LGHDT, CDR2 YNNKEL (reference sequence). The CDR3 region has the DNA TGTGCCAGCAGCCTGTCGGGGGTCACAACTAATGAAAAACTGTTTTTT. Amino acids: CASSLSGVTTNEKLFF.

This chain links TRBV7-2 with TRBJ1-6, with D uncertain. CDR3 length equals 16 residues. CDR1 is SGHTA and CDR2 is FQGNSA in the germline V gene. Trimming pared 4 bases from V and 7 bases from J, leaving 17 bases between. CDR3 sequence reads: CASSSSVVHENSPLHF. The CDR3 nucleotides are TGTGCCAGCAGCTCGTCAGTTGTTCACGAGAATTCACCCCTCCACTTT.

This chain links TRBV6-4 with TRBJ2-3, with D hard to call. The germline V gene has CDR1 MRHNA and CDR2 SNTAGT. This CDR3 region has 17 residues. V lost 4 bases and J 0 bases, leaving 17 bases between the germline ends. The CDR3 loop reads CASSASRSMLSTDTQYF. CDR3 bases: TGTGCCAGCAGTGCCTCCCGGTCTATGCTGAGCACAGATACGCAGTATTTT.